The rows below give T cell receptor beta chains drawn from one sample of a study of cytotoxic CD8 clonotypes in ibrutinib-treated CLL. The data were produced by immunoSEQ multiplex PCR, yet TCRdb's version contains in-frame clones alone and is incomplete. The sample carries more than 150,000 clones, over 60% recorded once. The specimen was PBMCs, collected after 24 months of ibrutinib treatment. These receptors originate from a human donor with chronic lymphocytic leukemia. CDR3s include the opening cysteine and the closing phenylalanine or tryptophan. The D gene is left open where the match is weak. Rows may omit the clone size; those that give it use once, few, many or a size class.

>TRBJ1-2|TRBV30|-|-
TGTGCCTGGGGGACTAGGACAGCAAACTATGGCTACACCTTC
CAWGTRTANYGYTF
>TRBJ2-7|TRBV9|TRBD1|-
TGTGCCAGCAGCGTATTCTCAGGGGGAAACTACGAGCAGTACTTC
CASSVFSGGNYEQYF
>TRBJ2-3|TRBV19|-|-
TGTGCCAGTAGTATACCCCCTACAGATACGCAGTATTTT
CASSIPPTDTQYF
>TRBJ2-7|TRBV5-1|-|-
TGCGCCAGCAGTTTTACAGGTTCCACTGTGTCTTACGAGCAGTACTTC
CASSFTGSTVSYEQYF
>TRBJ2-2|TRBV5-1|TRBD1|-
TGCGCCAGCAGCTTTGATCCGGGACAGGGGGCCGGGGAGCTGTTTTTT
CASSFDPGQGAGELFF
>TRBJ2-1|TRBV11-3|-|-
TGTGCCAGCAGCTTAGGGGCTGTCTCCTACAATGAGCAGTTCTTC
CASSLGAVSYNEQFF
>TRBJ2-5|TRBV29-1|-|-
TGCAGCGTGGGGGACTCGCAAGAGACCCAGTACTTC
CSVGDSQETQYF
>TRBJ2-6|TRBV28|-|-
TGTGCCAGCAGTACCCGCAGGGTGGCTGGGGCCAACGTCCTGACTTTC
CASSTRRVAGANVLTF
>TRBJ2-4|TRBV6-1|TRBD1|-
TGTGCCAGCAGACTCCACAGGGGAGCCAAAAACATTCAGTACTTC
CASRLHRGAKNIQYF
>TRBJ1-2|TRBV19|-|-
TGTGCCAGTAGTACACCAAACTATGGCTACACCTTC
CASSTPNYGYTF
>TRBJ2-7|TRBV7-9|-|-
TGTGCCAGCAGCTTTGACCACACCTACGAGCAGTACTTC
CASSFDHTYEQYF
>TRBJ1-2|TRBV10-3|TRBD1|-
TGTGCCATCAGGGGACAGGGGGCTAATGGCTACACCTTC
CAIRGQGANGYTF
>TRBJ2-7|TRBV11-2|TRBD1|-
TGTGCCAGCAGCGGACAGGGAATTTACTCCTACGAGCAGTACTTC
CASSGQGIYSYEQYF
>TRBJ2-7|TRBV7-2|-|-
TGTGCCAGCAGCCACCGCTCGGGCGGAGGGAATTACTACGAGCAGTACTTC
CASSHRSGGGNYYEQYF
>TRBJ2-2|TRBV9|TRBD1|once
TGTGCCAGCAGACACGACAGGGGCCGGTACGGGGAGCTGTTTTTT
CASRHDRGRYGELFF
>TRBJ2-3|TRBV4-3|-|-
TGCGCCAGCAGCCAGGGCGGAGTGGGTTTTGGAGATACGCAGTATTTT
CASSQGGVGFGDTQYF
>TRBJ2-1|TRBV18|TRBD2|-
TGTGCCAGCTCACTCGTCGGACTAGGCAATGAGCAGTTCTTC
CASSLVGLGNEQFF
>TRBJ2-5|TRBV30|TRBD1|-
TGTGCCTGGAATCCCGACAGGGGGCTCGAGACCCAGTACTTC
CAWNPDRGLETQYF
>TRBJ2-1|TRBV6-4|TRBD2|-
TGTGCCAGCAGTGAACTAGCGCACCTCGGGAATGAGCAGTTCTTC
CASSELAHLGNEQFF
>TRBJ1-5|TRBV12-2|-|-
TGTGCAAGTCGCTTAATGTGGGCAGCCGAGCTGATGGCCCAGCATTTT
CASRLMWAAELMAQHF
>TRBJ1-2|TRBV20-1|-|once
TGCAGTGCCGGGAGGTACTATGGCTACACCTTC
CSAGRYYGYTF
>TRBJ2-7|TRBV4-2|-|-
TGTGCCAGCAGCACCGGTGGAGAGAGCTCCTACGAGCAGTACTTC
CASSTGGESSYEQYF
>TRBJ1-5|TRBV30|-|few
TGTGCCTGGAGTAGGAGTAGCAATCAGCCCCAGCATTTT
CAWSRSSNQPQHF
>TRBJ1-1|TRBV18|-|-
TGTGCCAGCTCACCCCGTATACAGGGACTAGACACTGAAGCTTTCTTT
CASSPRIQGLDTEAFF
>TRBJ2-4|TRBV11-2|-|once
TGTGCCAGCAGCTTAGTGGGATATGTAGCCAAAAACATTCAGTACTTC
CASSLVGYVAKNIQYF
>TRBJ2-1|TRBV4-3|TRBD1|-
TGCGCCAGCAGCCAAAGTGTACGGGACAGGGGGTACTACAATGAGCAGTTCTTC
CASSQSVRDRGYYNEQFF